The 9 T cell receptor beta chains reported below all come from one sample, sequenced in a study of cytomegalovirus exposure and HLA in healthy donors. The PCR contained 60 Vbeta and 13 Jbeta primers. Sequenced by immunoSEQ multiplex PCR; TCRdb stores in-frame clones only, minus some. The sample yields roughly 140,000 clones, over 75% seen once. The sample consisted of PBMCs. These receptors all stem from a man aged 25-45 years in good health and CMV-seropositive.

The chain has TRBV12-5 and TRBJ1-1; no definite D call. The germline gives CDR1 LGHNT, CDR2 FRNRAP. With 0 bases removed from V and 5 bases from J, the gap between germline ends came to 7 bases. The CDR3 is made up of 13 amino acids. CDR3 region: CASGLVGSTEAFF. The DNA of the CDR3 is TGTGCTAGTGGTTTGGTTGGTAGTACTGAAGCTTTCTTT. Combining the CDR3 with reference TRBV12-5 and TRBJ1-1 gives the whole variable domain DARVTQTPRHKVTEMGQEVTMRCQPILGHNTVFWYRQTMMQGLELLAYFRNRAPLDDSGMPKDRFSAEMPDATLATLKIQPSEPRDSAVYFCASGLVGSTEAFFGQGTRLTVV.

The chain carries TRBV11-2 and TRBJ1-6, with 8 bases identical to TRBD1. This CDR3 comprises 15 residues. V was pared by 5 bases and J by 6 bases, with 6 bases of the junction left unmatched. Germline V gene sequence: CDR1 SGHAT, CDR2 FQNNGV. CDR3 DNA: TGTGCCAGCAGCCACCGGGACAGGTCTAATTCACCCCTCCACTTT. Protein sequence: CASSHRDRSNSPLHF.

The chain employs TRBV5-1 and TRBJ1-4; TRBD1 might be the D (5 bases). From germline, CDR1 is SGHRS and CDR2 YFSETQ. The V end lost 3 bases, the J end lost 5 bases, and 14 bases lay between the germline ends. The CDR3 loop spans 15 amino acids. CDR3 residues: CASSSGQLSNEKLFF. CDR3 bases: TGCGCCAGCAGCTCCGGACAACTCTCCAATGAAAAACTGTTTTTT.

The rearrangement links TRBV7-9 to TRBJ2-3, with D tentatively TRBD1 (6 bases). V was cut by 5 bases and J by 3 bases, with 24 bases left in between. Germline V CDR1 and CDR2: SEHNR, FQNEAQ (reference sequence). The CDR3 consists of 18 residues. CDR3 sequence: CASSVSARRGPGTDTQYF. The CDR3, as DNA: TGTGCCAGCAGCGTTAGTGCCCGCAGGGGCCCGGGGACAGATACGCAGTATTTT. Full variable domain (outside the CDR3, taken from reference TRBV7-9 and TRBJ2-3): DTGVSQNPRHKITKRGQNVTFRCDPISEHNRLYWYRQTLGQGPEFLTYFQNEAQLEKSRLLSDRFSAERPKGSFSTLEIQRTEQGDSAMYLCASSVSARRGPGTDTQYFGPGTRLTVL.

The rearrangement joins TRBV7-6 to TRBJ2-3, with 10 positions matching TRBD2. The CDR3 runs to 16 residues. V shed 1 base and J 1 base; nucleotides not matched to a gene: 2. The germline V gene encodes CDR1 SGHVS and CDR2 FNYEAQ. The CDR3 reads CASSLEAGGGTDTQYF. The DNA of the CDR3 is TGTGCCAGCAGCTTAGAAGCGGGAGGGGGCACAGATACGCAGTATTTT.

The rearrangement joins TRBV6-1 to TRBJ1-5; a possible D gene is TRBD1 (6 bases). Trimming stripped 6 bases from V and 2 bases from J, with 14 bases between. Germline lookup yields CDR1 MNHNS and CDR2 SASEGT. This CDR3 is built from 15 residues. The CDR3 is CASSNRVGGNQPQHF. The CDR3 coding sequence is TGTGCCAGCAGCAACAGGGTTGGTGGCAATCAGCCCCAGCATTTT.

The CDR3 loop reads CASSAPTGLLGAQHF. DNA for the CDR3: TGTGCCAGCAGTGCTCCGACAGGGTTATTAGGGGCCCAGCATTTT. This chain uses TRBV28 with TRBJ1-5; 7 bases line up with TRBD1. The CDR3 runs to 15 residues. V gave up 5 bases and J gave up 11 bases; unmatched junction bases: 15. Germline V gene lookup returns CDR1 MDHEN and CDR2 SYDVKM.

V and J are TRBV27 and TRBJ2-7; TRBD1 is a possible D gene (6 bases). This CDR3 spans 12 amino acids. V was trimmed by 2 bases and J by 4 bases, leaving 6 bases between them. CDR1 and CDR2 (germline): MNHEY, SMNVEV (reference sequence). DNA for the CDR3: TGTGCCAGCAGTTTACAGGGGTACGAGCAGTACTTC. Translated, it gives CASSLQGYEQYF.

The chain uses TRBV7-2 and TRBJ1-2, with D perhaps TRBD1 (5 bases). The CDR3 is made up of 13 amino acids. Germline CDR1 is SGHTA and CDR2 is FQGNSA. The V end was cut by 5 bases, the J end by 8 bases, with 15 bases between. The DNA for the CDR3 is TGTGCCAGCAGCCTGGGACTGTCTACGGGCTACACCTTC. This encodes CASSLGLSTGYTF.